This is a list of T cell receptor beta chains from one sample in a study of tumor-infiltrating lymphocytes in localized non-small cell lung cancer. Using immunoSEQ multiplex PCR, the repertoire was profiled, and TCRdb retains in-frame clones only, with some absent. The sample carries roughly 7,000 clones, 74% recorded once. Sample: uninvolved lung tissue not adjacent to the tumor. These receptors came from a human donor with non-small cell lung cancer. Both conserved end residues are trimmed from each CDR3.

TRBV4-2,TRBJ1-5,ASSQEGGTGGNQPQH
TRBV6-6,TRBJ2-3,ASSYLVGTDTQY
TRBV6-6,TRBJ1-1,ASKIEVTTGTEAF
TRBV7-2,TRBJ2-3,ASSFSGSFTDTQY
TRBV28,TRBJ1-3,ASSFGGQGTGGNTIY
TRBV29-1,TRBJ1-1,SGTGVMNTEAF
TRBV6-6,TRBJ2-2,ASSRTGDPGELF
TRBV4-2,TRBJ2-7,ASSPDTGNHEQY
TRBV6-5,TRBJ1-5,ASRPQGGSNQPQH
TRBV7-2,TRBJ1-2,ASSYRDFYGYT
TRBV27,TRBJ1-2,ASRSVEDYGYT
TRBV5-8,TRBJ2-7,ASSPGQGRNEQY
TRBV5-1,TRBJ2-2,ASSLTGPSTGELF
TRBV7-2,TRBJ1-2,ASSRDRGNYGYT
TRBV5-6,TRBJ2-3,ASSLIGGAVDTQY
TRBV5-1,TRBJ2-1,ASSGTSGGLEQF
TRBV5-4,TRBJ2-1,ASSIDRGSYNEQF
TRBV4-1,TRBJ2-3,ASSQEGSGGRRGTQY
TRBV6-5,TRBJ2-7,ASSYGGGGSSYEQY
TRBV18,TRBJ2-1,ASSRDRSSYNEQF
TRBV7-9,TRBJ2-7,ASSLEGTGFYEQY
TRBV7-8,TRBJ2-1,ASSDRANEQF
TRBV6-6,TRBJ1-2,ATRGGNYGYT
TRBV28,TRBJ1-5,ASTSAVGDQPQH
TRBV5-4,TRBJ1-6,ASSPGVGANNSPLH
TRBV6-5,TRBJ2-1,ASSPGRNEQF
TRBV7-9,TRBJ2-3,ASSLGGQYSTDTQY
TRBV4-3,TRBJ2-1,ASSPGMSSYNEQF
TRBV4-2,TRBJ1-2,ASSQDRGPYYGYT
TRBV9,TRBJ2-2,ASSLTSNTGELF
TRBV4-1,TRBJ2-5,ASSHPRGMQETQY
TRBV7-9,TRBJ2-1,ASSPWTGGNEQF
TRBV5-1,TRBJ1-5,ASSPAPQGARGQPQH
TRBV6-5,TRBJ2-2,ASSRTGELF
TRBV18,TRBJ2-2,ASSPGAGTGHTGELF
TRBV7-2,TRBJ2-5,ASSSLIPEETQY
TRBV14,TRBJ1-6,ASSQDFASPLH
TRBV7-9,TRBJ1-3,ASSLAVSGNTIY
TRBV4-3,TRBJ2-3,ASSQGMQRGPRSTDTQY
TRBV27,TRBJ2-6,ASSPLSGANVLT
TRBV4-3,TRBJ1-4,ASSQDLGEKLF
TRBV30,TRBJ2-2,AWSPGTTGELF
TRBV6-1,TRBJ2-7,ASTKDRVGEQY
TRBV19,TRBJ1-2,ASSTGQGAYGYT
TRBV15,TRBJ2-5,ATSPRQGDQETQY
TRBV2,TRBJ2-7,AGNSGRGPSPNSYEQY
TRBV6-5,TRBJ1-5,ASSTTGLGNQPQH
TRBV4-2,TRBJ1-3,ASSQDAGYTIY
TRBV11-1,TRBJ1-2,ASSFGEGAVGYT
TRBV28,TRBJ1-4,ASSLPGYEKLF
TRBV7-2,TRBJ1-3,ASSLVGVGGNTIY
TRBV29-1,TRBJ2-7,SVAQGYEQY
TRBV9,TRBJ2-1,ASSQIPVPGQGGSEQF
TRBV7-2,TRBJ1-3,ASSLATGLSGNTIY
TRBV10-3,TRBJ1-2,AISVTDGYT
TRBV30,TRBJ1-1,AWSEGLQNTEAF
TRBV7-2,TRBJ1-1,ASSSGTARGTEAF
TRBV7-6,TRBJ2-7,ASSLVQGAAYEQY
TRBV7-9,TRBJ1-5,ASSLGAGTPNQPQH
TRBV5-1,TRBJ2-7,ASRKGQPNSYEQY